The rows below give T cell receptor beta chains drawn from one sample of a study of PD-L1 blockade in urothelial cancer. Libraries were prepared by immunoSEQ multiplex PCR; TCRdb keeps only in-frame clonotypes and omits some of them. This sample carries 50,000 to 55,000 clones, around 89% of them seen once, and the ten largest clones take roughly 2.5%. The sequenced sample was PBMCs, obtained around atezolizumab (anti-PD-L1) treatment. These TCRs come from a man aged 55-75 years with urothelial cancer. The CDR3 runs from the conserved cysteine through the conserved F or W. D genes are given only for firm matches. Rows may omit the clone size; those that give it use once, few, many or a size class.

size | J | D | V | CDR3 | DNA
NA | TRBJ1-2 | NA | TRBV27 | CASSLSQKWSYTF | TGTGCCAGCAGTTTATCACAGAAGTGGTCCTACACCTTC
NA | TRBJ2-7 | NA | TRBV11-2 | CASSLVQGQDEQYF | TGTGCCAGCAGCTTAGTGCAGGGGCAGGACGAGCAGTACTTC
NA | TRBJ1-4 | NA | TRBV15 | CATSRGGRRSEKLFF | TGTGCCACCAGCAGAGGGGGCAGAAGATCTGAAAAACTGTTTTTT
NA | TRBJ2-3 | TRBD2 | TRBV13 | CASSLWGGGTDTQYF | TGTGCCAGCAGCTTATGGGGAGGGGGCACAGATACGCAGTATTTT
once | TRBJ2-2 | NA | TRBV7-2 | CASSYTSGAGELFF | TGTGCCAGCAGCTACACGTCGGGGGCCGGGGAGCTGTTTTTT
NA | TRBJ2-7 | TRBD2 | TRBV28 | CASSLSGGVSYEQYF | TGTGCCAGCAGCCTCAGCGGGGGGGTTTCCTACGAGCAGTACTTC
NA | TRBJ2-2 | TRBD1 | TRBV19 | CASSFGTGGPGELFF | TGTGCCAGTAGTTTCGGGACAGGGGGCCCCGGGGAGCTGTTTTTT
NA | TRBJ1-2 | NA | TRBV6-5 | CASSYSISDGYTF | TGTGCCAGCAGTTACTCGATCTCGGATGGCTACACCTTC
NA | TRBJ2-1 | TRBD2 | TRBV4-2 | CASSHGTGLAGGPSDEQFF | TGTGCCAGCAGCCATGGAACGGGACTAGCGGGGGGGCCGTCTGATGAGCAGTTCTTC
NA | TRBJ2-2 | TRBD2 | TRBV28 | CASGKRETGELFF | TGTGCCAGCGGAAAGCGGGAGACCGGGGAGCTGTTTTTT
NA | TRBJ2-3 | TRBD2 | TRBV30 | CAWSGTSGEYTDTQYF | TGTGCCTGGAGTGGTACTAGCGGGGAATACACAGATACGCAGTATTTT
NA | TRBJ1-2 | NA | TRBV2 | CASSFGGRAGDYGYTF | TGTGCCAGCAGTTTTGGGGGCAGGGCGGGCGACTATGGCTACACCTTC
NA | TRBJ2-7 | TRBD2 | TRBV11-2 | CASSPQRLAGGRNEQYF | TGTGCCAGCAGCCCTCAGCGGCTAGCGGGGGGAAGGAACGAGCAGTACTTC
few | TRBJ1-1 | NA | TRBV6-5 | CASGTVQAFF | TGTGCCAGCGGAACAGTGCAGGCTTTCTTT
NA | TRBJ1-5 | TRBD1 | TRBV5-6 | CASSLAGGGRNQPQHF | TGTGCCAGCAGCCTGGCAGGGGGTGGTCGAAATCAGCCCCAGCATTTT
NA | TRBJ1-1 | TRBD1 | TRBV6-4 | CASSQRQGSTEAFF | TGTGCCAGCAGTCAAAGACAGGGGAGTACTGAAGCTTTCTTT
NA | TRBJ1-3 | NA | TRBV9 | CASSAGPSNGFGGNTIYF | TGTGCCAGCAGCGCAGGTCCCTCGAACGGCTTCGGTGGAAACACCATATATTTT
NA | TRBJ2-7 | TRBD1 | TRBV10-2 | CASSGTGTGSYEQYF | TGCGCCAGCAGTGGAACCGGGACAGGTTCCTACGAGCAGTACTTC
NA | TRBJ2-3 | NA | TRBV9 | CASSPTAERTDTQYF | TGTGCCAGCAGCCCTACAGCGGAGCGCACAGATACGCAGTATTTT
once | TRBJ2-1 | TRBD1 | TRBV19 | CASSFGQDNEQFF | TGTGCCAGTAGTTTTGGACAGGACAATGAGCAGTTCTTC
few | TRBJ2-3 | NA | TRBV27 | CASSSAGRLSDTQYF | TGTGCCAGCAGTTCGGCAGGGAGGCTTTCAGATACGCAGTATTTT
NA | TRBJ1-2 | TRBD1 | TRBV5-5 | CASSLDYRGTYGYTF | TGTGCCAGCAGCTTAGATTACAGGGGAACCTATGGCTACACCTTC
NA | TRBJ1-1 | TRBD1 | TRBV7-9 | CASSPPGQGNTEAFF | TGTGCCAGCAGCCCGCCGGGACAGGGGAACACTGAAGCTTTCTTT
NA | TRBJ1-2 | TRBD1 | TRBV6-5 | CASSYSWQGAGGYTF | TGTGCCAGCAGTTACTCGTGGCAGGGGGCGGGGGGCTACACCTTC
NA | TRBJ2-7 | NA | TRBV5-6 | CASSLTGRTYEQYF | TGTGCCAGCAGCTTGACAGGGCGCACCTACGAGCAGTACTTC
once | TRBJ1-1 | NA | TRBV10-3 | CATTGGVTMNTEAFF | TGTGCCACTACCGGCGGCGTGACTATGAACACTGAAGCTTTCTTT
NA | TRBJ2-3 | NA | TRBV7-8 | CASSPGTTDTQYF | TGTGCCAGCAGCCCTGGCACCACAGATACGCAGTATTTT
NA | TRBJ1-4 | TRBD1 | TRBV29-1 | CSGSGSGQLNEKLFF | TGCAGCGGCTCAGGCTCGGGACAGCTTAATGAAAAACTGTTTTTT